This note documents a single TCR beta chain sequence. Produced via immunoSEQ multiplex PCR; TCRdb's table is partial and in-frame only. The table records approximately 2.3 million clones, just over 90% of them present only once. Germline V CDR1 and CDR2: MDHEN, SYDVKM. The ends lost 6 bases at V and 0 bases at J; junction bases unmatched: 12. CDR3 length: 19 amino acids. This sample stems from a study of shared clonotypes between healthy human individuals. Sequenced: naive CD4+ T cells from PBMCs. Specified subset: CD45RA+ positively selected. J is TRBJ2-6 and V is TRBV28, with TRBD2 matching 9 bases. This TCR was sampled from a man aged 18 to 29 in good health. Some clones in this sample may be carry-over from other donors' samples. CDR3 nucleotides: TGTGCCAGCAGAGCCGGCGGGGGGGCGGAACTCTCTGGGGCCAACGTCCTGACTTTC. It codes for CASRAGGGAELSGANVLTF.